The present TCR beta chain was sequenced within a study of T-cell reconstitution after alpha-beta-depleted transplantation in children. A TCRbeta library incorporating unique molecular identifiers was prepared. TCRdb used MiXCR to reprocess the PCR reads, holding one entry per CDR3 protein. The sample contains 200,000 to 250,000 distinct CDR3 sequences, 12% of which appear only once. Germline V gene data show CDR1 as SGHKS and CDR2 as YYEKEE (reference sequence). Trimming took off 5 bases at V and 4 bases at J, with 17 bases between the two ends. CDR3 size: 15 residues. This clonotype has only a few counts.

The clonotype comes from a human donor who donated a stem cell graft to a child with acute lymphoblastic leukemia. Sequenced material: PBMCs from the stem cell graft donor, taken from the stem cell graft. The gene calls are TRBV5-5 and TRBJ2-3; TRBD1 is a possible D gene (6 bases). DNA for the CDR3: TGTGCCAGCAGAGGTAATACAGGGTCCCCAGATACGCAGTATTTT. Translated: CASRGNTGSPDTQYF.